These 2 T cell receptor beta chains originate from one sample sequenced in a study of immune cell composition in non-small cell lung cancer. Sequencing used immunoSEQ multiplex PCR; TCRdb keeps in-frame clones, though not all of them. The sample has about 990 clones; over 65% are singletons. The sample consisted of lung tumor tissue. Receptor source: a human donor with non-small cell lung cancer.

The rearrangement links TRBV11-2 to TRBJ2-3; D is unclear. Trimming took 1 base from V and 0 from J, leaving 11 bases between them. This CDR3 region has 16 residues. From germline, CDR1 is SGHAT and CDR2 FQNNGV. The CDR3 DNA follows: TGTGCCAGCAGCTTAGGCACTTTTGTCAGCACAGATACGCAGTATTTT. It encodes CASSLGTFVSTDTQYF.

The DNA for the CDR3 is TGCGCCAGCAAGAACACAGGGGTCTACGAGCAGTACTTC. Amino acids: CASKNTGVYEQYF. This sequence joins TRBV5-1 and TRBJ2-7, with 7 bases fitting TRBD1. Germline V gene data show CDR1 as SGHRS and CDR2 as YFSETQ. This CDR3 has 13 amino acids. With 6 bases clipped from V and 3 bases from J, the junction kept 6 bases outside the gene matches.